This T cell receptor (beta chain) was observed in a study of OX40 agonist ivuxolimab in advanced cancers. Study at large: Ivuxolimab, an antibody acting as an agonist of OX40 (CD134), was used to treat patients. Study-wide results and caveats: Which antigen the expanded peripheral T cells recognized is unknown. Clonal expansion was among the lowest in partial responders at 0.1-3.0 mg/kg, especially CD8+.

The CDR3 extends over 13 amino acids. CDR1 and CDR2 from the germline V gene are KGHSH and LQKENI. V gave up 3 bases and J gave up 2 bases, with 7 bases separating them. Sequencing was performed with immunoSEQ multiplex PCR; in TCRdb, only in-frame clones are kept and a portion is missing. Of some 79,000 clones listed, approximately 90% are singletons. Worth noting for this clone: Its antigen is not known.

Sequenced material: CD4+ or CD8+ T cells sorted from blood, taken in a trial of the OX40 agonist ivuxolimab. The chain recombines TRBV18 with TRBJ1-1, with no clear D. This TCR derives from an adult with an advanced solid tumor such as melanoma, head and neck, liver or kidney cancer. DNA of the CDR3: TGTGCCAGCTCACCGGGCAGCAACACTGAAGCTTTCTTT. Its translation is CASSPGSNTEAFF. Complete variable domain (other parts from reference TRBV18 and TRBJ1-1): NAGVMQNPRHLVRRRGQEARLRCSPMKGHSHVYWYRQLPEEGLKFMVYLQKENIIDESGMPKERFSAEFPKEGPSILRIQQVVRGDSAAYFCASSPGSNTEAFFGQGTRLTVV.